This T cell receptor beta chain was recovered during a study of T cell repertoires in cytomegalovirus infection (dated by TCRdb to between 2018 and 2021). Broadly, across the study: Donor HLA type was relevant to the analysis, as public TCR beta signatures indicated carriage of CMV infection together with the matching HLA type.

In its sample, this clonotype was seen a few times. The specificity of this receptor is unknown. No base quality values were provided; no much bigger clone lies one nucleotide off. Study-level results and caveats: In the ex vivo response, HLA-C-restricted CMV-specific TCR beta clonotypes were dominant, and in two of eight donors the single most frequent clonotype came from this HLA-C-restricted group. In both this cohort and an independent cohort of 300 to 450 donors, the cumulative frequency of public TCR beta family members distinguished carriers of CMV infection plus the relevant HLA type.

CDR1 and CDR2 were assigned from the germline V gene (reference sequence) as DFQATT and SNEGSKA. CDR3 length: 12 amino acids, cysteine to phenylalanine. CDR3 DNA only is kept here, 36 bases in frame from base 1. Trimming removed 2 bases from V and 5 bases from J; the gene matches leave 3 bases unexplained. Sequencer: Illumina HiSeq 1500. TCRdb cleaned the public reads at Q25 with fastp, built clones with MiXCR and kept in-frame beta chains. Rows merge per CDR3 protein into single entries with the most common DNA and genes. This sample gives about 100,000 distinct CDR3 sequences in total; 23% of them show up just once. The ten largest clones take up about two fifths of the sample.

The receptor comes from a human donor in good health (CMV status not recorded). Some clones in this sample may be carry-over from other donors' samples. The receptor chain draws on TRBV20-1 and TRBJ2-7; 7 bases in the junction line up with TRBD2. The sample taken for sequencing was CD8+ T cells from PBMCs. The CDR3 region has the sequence CSARPGRDEQYF. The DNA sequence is TGCAGTGCTAGACCAGGGAGGGACGAGCAGTACTTC.